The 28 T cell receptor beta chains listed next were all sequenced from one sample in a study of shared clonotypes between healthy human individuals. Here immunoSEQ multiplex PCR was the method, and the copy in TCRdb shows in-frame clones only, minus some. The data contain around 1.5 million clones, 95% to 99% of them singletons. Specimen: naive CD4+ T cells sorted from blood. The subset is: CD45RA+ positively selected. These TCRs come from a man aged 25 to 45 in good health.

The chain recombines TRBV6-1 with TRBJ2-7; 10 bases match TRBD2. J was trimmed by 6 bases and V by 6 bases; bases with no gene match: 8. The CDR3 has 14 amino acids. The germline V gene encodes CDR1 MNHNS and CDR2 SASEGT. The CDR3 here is CASRNSGRFAEQYF. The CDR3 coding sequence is TGTGCCAGCAGAAATAGCGGGAGGTTCGCCGAGCAGTACTTC.

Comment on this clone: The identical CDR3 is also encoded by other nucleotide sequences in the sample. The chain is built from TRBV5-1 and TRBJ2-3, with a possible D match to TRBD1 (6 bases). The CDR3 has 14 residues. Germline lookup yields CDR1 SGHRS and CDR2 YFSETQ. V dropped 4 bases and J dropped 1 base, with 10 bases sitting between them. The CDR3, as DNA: TGCGCCAGCAGCCTCCGGACAGGCACAGATACGCAGTATTTT. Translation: CASSLRTGTDTQYF.

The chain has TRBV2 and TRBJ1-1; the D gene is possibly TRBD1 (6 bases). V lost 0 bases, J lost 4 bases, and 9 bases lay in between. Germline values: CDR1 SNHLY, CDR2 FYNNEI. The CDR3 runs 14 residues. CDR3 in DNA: TGTGCCAGCAGTGAAGCAATCAGGGGCACTGAAGCTTTCTTT. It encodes CASSEAIRGTEAFF.

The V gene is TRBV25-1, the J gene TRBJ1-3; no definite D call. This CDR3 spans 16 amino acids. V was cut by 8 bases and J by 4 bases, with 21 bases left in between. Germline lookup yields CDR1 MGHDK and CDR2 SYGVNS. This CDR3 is CASSSRTLGRGNTIYF. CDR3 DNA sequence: TGTGCCAGCTCTAGTCGGACTCTCGGAAGGGGAAACACCATATATTTT.

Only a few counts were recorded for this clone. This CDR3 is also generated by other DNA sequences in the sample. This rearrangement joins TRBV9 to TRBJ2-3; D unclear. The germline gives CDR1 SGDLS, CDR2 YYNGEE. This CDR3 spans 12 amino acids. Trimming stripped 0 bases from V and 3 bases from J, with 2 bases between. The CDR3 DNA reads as TGTGCCAGCAGCGTAGCTACAGATACGCAGTATTTT. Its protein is CASSVATDTQYF.

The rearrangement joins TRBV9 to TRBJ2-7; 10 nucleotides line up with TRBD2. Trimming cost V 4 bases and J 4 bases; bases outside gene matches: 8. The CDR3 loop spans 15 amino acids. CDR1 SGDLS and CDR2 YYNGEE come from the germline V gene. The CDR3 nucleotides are TGTGCCAGCAGCCCACGGACTAGCGGACCTTACGAGCAGTACTTC. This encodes CASSPRTSGPYEQYF.

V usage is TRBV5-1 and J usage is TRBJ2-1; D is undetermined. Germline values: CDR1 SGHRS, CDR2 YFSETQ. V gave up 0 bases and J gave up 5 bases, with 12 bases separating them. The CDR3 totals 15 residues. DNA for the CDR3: TGCGCCAGCAGCTTGGAAAACAGCCAAGACAATGAGCAGTTCTTC. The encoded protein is CASSLENSQDNEQFF.

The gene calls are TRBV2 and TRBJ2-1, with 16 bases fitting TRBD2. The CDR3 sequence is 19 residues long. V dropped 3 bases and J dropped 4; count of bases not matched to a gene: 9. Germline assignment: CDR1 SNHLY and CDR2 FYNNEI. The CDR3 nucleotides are TGTGCCAGCAGTGATGTCGAGGGACTAGCGGGAGGGAGATACAATGAGCAGTTCTTC. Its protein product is CASSDVEGLAGGRYNEQFF.

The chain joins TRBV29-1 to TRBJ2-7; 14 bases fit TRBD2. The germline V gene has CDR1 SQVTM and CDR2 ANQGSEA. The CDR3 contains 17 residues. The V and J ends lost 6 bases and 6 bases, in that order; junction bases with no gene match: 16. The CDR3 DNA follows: TGCAGCGTAGGACTAGCGGGAGGACCAACCCCTACTACCGAGCAGTACTTC. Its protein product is CSVGLAGGPTPTTEQYF.

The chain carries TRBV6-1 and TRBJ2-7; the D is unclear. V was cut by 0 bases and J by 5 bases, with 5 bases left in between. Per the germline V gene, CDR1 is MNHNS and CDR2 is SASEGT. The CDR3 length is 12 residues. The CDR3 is CASSEALNEQYF. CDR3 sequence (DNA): TGTGCCAGCAGTGAAGCGCTAAACGAGCAGTACTTC.

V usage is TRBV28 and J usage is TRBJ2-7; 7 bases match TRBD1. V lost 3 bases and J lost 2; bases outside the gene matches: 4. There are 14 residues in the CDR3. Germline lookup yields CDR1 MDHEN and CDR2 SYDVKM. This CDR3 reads CASSFGTVPYEQYF. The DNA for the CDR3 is TGTGCCAGCAGTTTTGGGACAGTACCCTACGAGCAGTACTTC.

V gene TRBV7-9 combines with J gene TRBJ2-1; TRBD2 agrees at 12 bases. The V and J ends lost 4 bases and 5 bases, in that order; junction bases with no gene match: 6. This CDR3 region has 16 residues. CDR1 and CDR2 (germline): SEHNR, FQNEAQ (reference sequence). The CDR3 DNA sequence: TGTGCCAGCAGCTCATGGACTAGCGGGGCAAACAATGAGCAGTTCTTC. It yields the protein CASSSWTSGANNEQFF.

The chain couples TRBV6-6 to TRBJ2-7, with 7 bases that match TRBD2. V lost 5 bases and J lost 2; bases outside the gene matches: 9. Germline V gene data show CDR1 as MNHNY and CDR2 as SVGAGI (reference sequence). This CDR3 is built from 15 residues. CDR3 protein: CASSTPDSGAYEQYF. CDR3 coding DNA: TGTGCCAGCAGTACCCCTGACAGCGGGGCCTACGAGCAGTACTTC.

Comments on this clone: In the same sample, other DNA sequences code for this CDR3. CDR3 sequence (DNA): TGCAGTGCTCCTGACAGCAATGAGCAGTTCTTC. It translates to CSAPDSNEQFF. This chain links TRBV20-1 with TRBJ2-1; perhaps TRBD1 as D (5 bases). Trimming shortened V by 5 bases and J by 6 bases, and 8 bases separated the two germline ends. The CDR3 extends over 11 amino acids. Per germline, CDR1 DFQATT and CDR2 SNEGSKA (reference sequence).

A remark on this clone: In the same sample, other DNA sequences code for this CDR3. Here the CDR3 DNA reads TGCAGCGTTCGGCTAGCGGCGGATACGCAGTATTTT. This gives the protein CSVRLAADTQYF. J is TRBJ2-3 and V is TRBV29-1; the match to TRBD2 covers 7 bases. CDR1 and CDR2 from the germline V gene are SQVTM and ANQGSEA. Trimming cost V 5 bases and J 6 bases; bases outside gene matches: 5. This CDR3 region has 12 residues.

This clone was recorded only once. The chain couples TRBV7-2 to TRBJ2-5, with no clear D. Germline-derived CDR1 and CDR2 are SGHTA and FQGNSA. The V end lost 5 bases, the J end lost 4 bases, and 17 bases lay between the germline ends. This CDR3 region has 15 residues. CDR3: CASSLSPVGIETQYF. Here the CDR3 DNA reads TGTGCCAGCAGCCTATCCCCAGTGGGGATAGAGACCCAGTACTTC. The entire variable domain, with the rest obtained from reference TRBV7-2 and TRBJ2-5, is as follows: GAGVSQSPSNKVTEKGKDVELRCDPISGHTALYWYRQSLGQGLEFLIYFQGNSAPDKSGLPSDRFSAERTGGSVSTLTIQRTQQEDSAVYLCASSLSPVGIETQYFGPGTRLLVL.

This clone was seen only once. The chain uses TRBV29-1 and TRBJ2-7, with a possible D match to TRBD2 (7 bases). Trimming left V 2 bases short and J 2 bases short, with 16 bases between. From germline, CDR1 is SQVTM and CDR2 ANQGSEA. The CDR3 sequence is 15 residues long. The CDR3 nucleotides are TGCAGCGTTGAATTAGGGGGGGGTACGCCCTACGAGCAGTACTTC. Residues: CSVELGGGTPYEQYF.

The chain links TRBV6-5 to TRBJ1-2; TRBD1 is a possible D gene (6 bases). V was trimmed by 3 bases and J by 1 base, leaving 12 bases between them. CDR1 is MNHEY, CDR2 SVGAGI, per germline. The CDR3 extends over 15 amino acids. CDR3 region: CASSYIRGYNYGYTF. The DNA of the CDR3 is TGTGCCAGCAGTTATATCAGGGGCTATAACTATGGCTACACCTTC.

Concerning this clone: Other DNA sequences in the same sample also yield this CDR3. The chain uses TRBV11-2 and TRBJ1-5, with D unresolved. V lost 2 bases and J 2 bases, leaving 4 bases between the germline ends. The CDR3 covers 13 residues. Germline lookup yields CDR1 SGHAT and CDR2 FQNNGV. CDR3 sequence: CASSLRGNQPQHF. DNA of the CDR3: TGTGCCAGCAGCTTAAGGGGCAATCAGCCCCAGCATTTT. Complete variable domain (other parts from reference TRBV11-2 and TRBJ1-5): EAGVAQSPRYKIIEKRQSVAFWCNPISGHATLYWYQQILGQGPKLLIQFQNNGVVDDSQLPKDRFSAERLKGVDSTLKIQPAKLEDSAVYLCASSLRGNQPQHFGDGTRLSIL.

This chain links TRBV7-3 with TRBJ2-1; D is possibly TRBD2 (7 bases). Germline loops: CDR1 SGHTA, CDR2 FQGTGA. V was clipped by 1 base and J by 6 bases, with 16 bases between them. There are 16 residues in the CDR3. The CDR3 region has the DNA TGTGCCAGCAGCTTAAGGGGGGGCGCCCCCGGCAATGAGCAGTTCTTC. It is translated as CASSLRGGAPGNEQFF.

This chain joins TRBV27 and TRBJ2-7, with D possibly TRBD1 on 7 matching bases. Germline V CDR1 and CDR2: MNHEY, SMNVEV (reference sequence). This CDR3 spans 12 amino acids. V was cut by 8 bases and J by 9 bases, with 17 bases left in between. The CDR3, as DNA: TGTGCCAGCTCAAACCCCCAGGGGGGGCAGTACTTC. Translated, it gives CASSNPQGGQYF.

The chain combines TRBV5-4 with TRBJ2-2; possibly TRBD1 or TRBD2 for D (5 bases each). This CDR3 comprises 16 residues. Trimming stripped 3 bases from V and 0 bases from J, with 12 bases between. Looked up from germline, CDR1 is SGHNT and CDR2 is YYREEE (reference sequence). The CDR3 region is CASSSEGRTNTGELFF. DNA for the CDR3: TGTGCCAGCAGCTCCGAGGGGCGGACGAACACCGGGGAGCTGTTTTTT.

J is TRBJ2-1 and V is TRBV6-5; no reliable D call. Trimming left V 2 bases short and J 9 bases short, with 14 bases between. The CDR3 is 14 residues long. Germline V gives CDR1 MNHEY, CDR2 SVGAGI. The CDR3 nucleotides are TGTGCCAGCAGTTACCCTCATAAGGGCGGTGAGCAGTTCTTC. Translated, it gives CASSYPHKGGEQFF.

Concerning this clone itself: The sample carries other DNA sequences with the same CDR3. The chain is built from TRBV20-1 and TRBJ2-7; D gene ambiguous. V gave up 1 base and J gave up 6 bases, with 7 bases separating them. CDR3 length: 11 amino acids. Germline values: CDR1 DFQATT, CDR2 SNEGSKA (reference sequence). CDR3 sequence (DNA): TGCAGTGCTAGAGTCGTGAGCGAGCAGTACTTC. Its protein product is CSARVVSEQYF.

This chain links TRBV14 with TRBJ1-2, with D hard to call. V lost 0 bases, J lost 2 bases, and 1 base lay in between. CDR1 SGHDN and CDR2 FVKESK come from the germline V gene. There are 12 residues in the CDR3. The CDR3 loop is CASSQENYGYTF. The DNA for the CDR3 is TGTGCCAGCAGCCAAGAGAACTATGGCTACACCTTC.

This CDR3 reads CASSYETSGSWDTQYF. CDR3 bases: TGTGCCAGCAGTTACGAAACTAGCGGGAGCTGGGATACGCAGTATTTT. This rearrangement joins TRBV6-5 to TRBJ2-3, with 11 bases lining up with TRBD2. Per germline, CDR1 MNHEY and CDR2 SVGAGI. The CDR3 contains 16 residues. After removal of 2 bases from V and 6 bases from J, the junction contained 7 bases not matched to a gene.

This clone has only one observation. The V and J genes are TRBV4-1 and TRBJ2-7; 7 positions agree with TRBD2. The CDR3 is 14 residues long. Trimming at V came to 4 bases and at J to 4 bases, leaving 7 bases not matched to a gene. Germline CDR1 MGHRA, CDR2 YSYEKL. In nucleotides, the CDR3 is TGCGCCAGCAGCCGTGGGCGGGAGATTTACGAGCAGTACTTC. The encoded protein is CASSRGREIYEQYF.

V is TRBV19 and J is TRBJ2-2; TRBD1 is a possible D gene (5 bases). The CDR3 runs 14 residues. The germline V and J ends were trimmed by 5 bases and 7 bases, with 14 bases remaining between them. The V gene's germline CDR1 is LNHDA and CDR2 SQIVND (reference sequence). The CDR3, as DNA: TGTGCCAGTAGTCAGGGTGGGGTTTACGGGGAGCTGTTTTTT. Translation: CASSQGGVYGELFF.